This T cell receptor beta chain was recorded in a study of blood T cell dynamics during melanoma immunotherapy. The overall study: First-line therapy was either pembrolizumab or nivolumab with ipilimumab for metastatic melanoma. Study-wide points: At W3, later disease-control patients showed bifurcated PBMC repertoire changes, unlike progressors.

Using immunoSEQ multiplex PCR, the repertoire was profiled, and TCRdb retains in-frame clones only, with some absent. The sample lists about 14,000 clones, 86% occurring once. On this clone: The antigen is undetermined. At one end, the junction sequence differs from germline, possibly due to a read error.

Indicated time point: pre-treatment baseline. Apart from a couple of fast progressors, RECIST 1.1 response was judged 12 weeks post-infusion. This CDR3 has 11 residues. CDR1 SGHTA and CDR2 FQGNSA come from the germline V gene. Sequenced material: blood, taken from a patient treated with checkpoint blockade. The sequence came from a human donor with melanoma. The chain recombines TRBV7-2 with TRBJ2-2; D uncertain. The CDR3 reads CASSSSGELFF. CDR3 nucleotide sequence: TGTGCCAGCAGCTCCTCCGGTGAGCTGTTTTTT.